This record concerns one T cell receptor beta chain sequence. What it binds is unknown. The junction shows a germline mismatch at one end, possibly a read error. TCRdb independently ran MiXCR on the PCR reads; one entry per CDR3 protein. The sample records approximately 630,000 distinct CDR3 sequences, about 25% being singletons. With RNA at 10%, 30% or 50%, naive CD8 libraries came from approximately 20,000 to 980,000 sorted cells. This sample is drawn from a study of molecular identifiers for immune sequencing clone quantification. Across the study: In replicates, RNA from about 20,000 or 100,000 naive CD8 cells was split five ways, four sequenced. General observations from the study: Clones with over 20 RNA copies captured over 99% of effector molecules but under 1% of naive ones. Identical TCR molecules that share a barcode could lead to an underestimation of highly expanded clone sizes.

This sequence originates from a human donor in good health. Some libraries in this study had Jurkat cell RNA spiked in. The sample comprised naive CD8+ T cells from blood, with Jurkat cell RNA spiked in. Subset in this sample: FACS-sorted CD8+CD4-CCR7+CD45RA+ naive T cells.

CDR3 nucleotides: TGTGCCAGCACCGAAGGGCAGCGCCGTCATTTC. It yields the protein CASTEGQRRHF. The chain is built from TRBV12-3 or TRBV12-4 and TRBJ1-2; D remains ambiguous. The CDR3 consists of 11 residues.